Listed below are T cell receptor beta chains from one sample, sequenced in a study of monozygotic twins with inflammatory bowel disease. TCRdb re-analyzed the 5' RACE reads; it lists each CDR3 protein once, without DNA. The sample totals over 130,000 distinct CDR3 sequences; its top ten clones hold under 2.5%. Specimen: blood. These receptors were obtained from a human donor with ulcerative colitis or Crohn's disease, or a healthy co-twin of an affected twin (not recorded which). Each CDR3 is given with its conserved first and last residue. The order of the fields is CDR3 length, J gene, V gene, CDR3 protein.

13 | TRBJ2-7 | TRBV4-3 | CASSQAPAYEQYF
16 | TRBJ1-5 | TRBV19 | CASSIDGRVMAQPQHF
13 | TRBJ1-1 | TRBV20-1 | CSAFGQARTEAFF
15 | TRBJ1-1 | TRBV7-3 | CASSLTPMVNAEAFF
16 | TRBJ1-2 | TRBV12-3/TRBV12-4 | CASSLRAGGGSYGYTF
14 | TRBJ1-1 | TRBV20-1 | CSAPRGDRETEAFF
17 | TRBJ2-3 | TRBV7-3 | CASSLASGGAVTDTQYF
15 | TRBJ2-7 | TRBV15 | CATSRGRGDGYEQYF
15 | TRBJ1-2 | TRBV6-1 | CASTNPARPNYGYTF
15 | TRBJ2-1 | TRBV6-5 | CASSSGTSIGNEQFF
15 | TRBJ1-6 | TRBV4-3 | CASSQLTGNNSPLHF
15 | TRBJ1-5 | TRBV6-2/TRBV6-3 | CASRNTGQGRQPQHF
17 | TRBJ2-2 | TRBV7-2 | CASSSPWAALNTGELFF